Listed below are T cell receptor beta chains from one sample, sequenced in a study of immune characterization of retroperitoneal liposarcoma. TCRdb re-called the PCR reads with MiXCR, one entry per CDR3 protein. The table records 10,000 to 15,000 distinct CDR3 sequences, roughly 50% of them present only once. Sequences were obtained from tumor tissue. The receptors derive from a female donor with retroperitoneal liposarcoma. The CDR3 runs from the conserved cysteine through the conserved F or W. A D gene is named only where the DNA matches it firmly. Clone size is shown for a subset of rows, as once, few, many or a class of expanded clone.

clone size: .; V gene: TRBV7-2; J gene: TRBJ2-7; D gene: TRBD2; CDR3 DNA: TGTGCCAGCAGCATCGGGGGGAGCCTCTACGAGCAGTACTTC; CDR3 protein: CASSIGGSLYEQYF
clone size: medium-sized; V gene: TRBV6-4; J gene: TRBJ2-2; D gene: .; CDR3 DNA: TGTGCCAGCAGCACAGGGACTAACACCGGGGAGCTGTTTTTT; CDR3 protein: CASSTGTNTGELFF
clone size: .; V gene: TRBV27; J gene: TRBJ2-3; D gene: TRBD2; CDR3 DNA: TGTGCCAGCAGCCCCCGGGGGGGCGGGGGTACAGATACGCAGTATTTT; CDR3 protein: CASSPRGGGGTDTQYF
clone size: few; V gene: TRBV27; J gene: TRBJ2-3; D gene: .; CDR3 DNA: TGTGCCAGCAGTTTTGTCGGGAGCACAGATACGCAGTATTTT; CDR3 protein: CASSFVGSTDTQYF
clone size: .; V gene: TRBV10-3; J gene: TRBJ2-2; D gene: .; CDR3 DNA: TGTGCCATCAGTGAGTCGATCAGCTCAGGATACACCGGGGAGCTGTTTTTT; CDR3 protein: CAISESISSGYTGELFF
clone size: .; V gene: TRBV6-1; J gene: TRBJ2-7; D gene: .; CDR3 DNA: TGTGCCAGCAGTGTGGGCACAAACTACGAGCAGTACTTC; CDR3 protein: CASSVGTNYEQYF
clone size: many; V gene: TRBV6-1; J gene: TRBJ2-1; D gene: TRBD2; CDR3 DNA: TGTGCCAGCAAAAGGGCGGGAGTAAGGAATGAGCAGTTCTTC; CDR3 protein: CASKRAGVRNEQFF
clone size: .; V gene: TRBV6-6; J gene: TRBJ2-1; D gene: .; CDR3 DNA: TGTGCCAGCAGTTACACAGGGAACAATGAGCAGTTCTTC; CDR3 protein: CASSYTGNNEQFF
clone size: medium-sized; V gene: TRBV6-1; J gene: TRBJ2-7; D gene: .; CDR3 DNA: TGTGCCAGCAGTCAGGGAATCGGATATGAGCAGTACTTC; CDR3 protein: CASSQGIGYEQYF
clone size: .; V gene: TRBV6-1; J gene: TRBJ2-7; D gene: .; CDR3 DNA: TGTGCCAGCTCCCAGGGGGAGGGAGCTGCCTACAATGAGCAGTACTTC; CDR3 protein: CASSQGEGAAYNEQYF
clone size: many; V gene: TRBV6-1; J gene: TRBJ2-3; D gene: TRBD1; CDR3 DNA: TGTGCCAGCAGCCCCGGACAGGGGGGCTACACAGATACGCAGTATTTT; CDR3 protein: CASSPGQGGYTDTQYF
clone size: few; V gene: TRBV12-3/TRBV12-4; J gene: TRBJ1-5; D gene: .; CDR3 DNA: TGTGCCAGCAGCCCCCTTGGCTTGAATCAGCCCCAGCATTTT; CDR3 protein: CASSPLGLNQPQHF
clone size: .; V gene: TRBV6-5; J gene: TRBJ2-4; D gene: TRBD1; CDR3 DNA: TGTGCCAGCAGCAAGACACAATCCGGGACAGGTTTACTGCTAAACATTCAGTACTTC; CDR3 protein: CASSKTQSGTGLLLNIQYF
clone size: once; V gene: TRBV12-3/TRBV12-4; J gene: TRBJ2-1; D gene: TRBD2; CDR3 DNA: TGTGCCAGCAGTCGCGTACGGGGGGATTACAATGAGCAGTTCTTC; CDR3 protein: CASSRVRGDYNEQFF
clone size: .; V gene: TRBV27; J gene: TRBJ2-7; D gene: .; CDR3 DNA: TGTGCCAGCAGTTTATTGAACAGGGCGGGAAGCCTCTACGAGCAGTACTTC; CDR3 protein: CASSLLNRAGSLYEQYF
clone size: .; V gene: TRBV6-6; J gene: TRBJ2-7; D gene: .; CDR3 DNA: TGTGCCAGCAGTTACTCGATTGGAGGGGCTCAGGCCTACGAGCAGTACTTC; CDR3 protein: CASSYSIGGAQAYEQYF
clone size: .; V gene: TRBV6-1; J gene: TRBJ2-1; D gene: .; CDR3 DNA: TGTGCCAGCAGTGTTGGGGGGTACTACAATGAGCAGTTCTTC; CDR3 protein: CASSVGGYYNEQFF
clone size: medium-sized; V gene: TRBV6-1; J gene: TRBJ2-3; D gene: TRBD1; CDR3 DNA: TGTGCCAGCAGTGAAGAGCCAGGGGGCGCAGATACGCAGTATTTT; CDR3 protein: CASSEEPGGADTQYF
clone size: many; V gene: TRBV11-3; J gene: TRBJ2-6; D gene: .; CDR3 DNA: TGTGCCAGCAGTCCCCGCGGCGGGGCGTCTGGGGCCAACGTCCTGACTTTC; CDR3 protein: CASSPRGGASGANVLTF
clone size: many; V gene: TRBV12-3/TRBV12-4; J gene: TRBJ2-3; D gene: .; CDR3 DNA: TGTGCCAGCAGTACAGGGACAGATACGCAGTATTTT; CDR3 protein: CASSTGTDTQYF
clone size: few; V gene: TRBV6-1; J gene: TRBJ2-1; D gene: TRBD2; CDR3 DNA: TGTGCCAGCAGTGAGCTGGGACTAGAGGGGGGTGAGCAGTTCTTC; CDR3 protein: CASSELGLEGGEQFF
clone size: large; V gene: TRBV6-5; J gene: TRBJ2-1; D gene: TRBD2; CDR3 DNA: TGTGCCAGCAGTTACCAGGGGGATAAAGCGGGGGGGGGCAATGAGCAGTTCTTC; CDR3 protein: CASSYQGDKAGGGNEQFF
clone size: few; V gene: TRBV6-5; J gene: TRBJ2-1; D gene: TRBD2; CDR3 DNA: TGTGCCAGCAGTCGCAGGACTAGCGAAACTGTTCCCTACAATGAGCAGTTCTTC; CDR3 protein: CASSRRTSETVPYNEQFF
clone size: few; V gene: TRBV6-1; J gene: TRBJ2-3; D gene: .; CDR3 DNA: TGTGCCAGCACCCTACGCGGGGCCACAGATACGCAGTATTTT; CDR3 protein: CASTLRGATDTQYF
clone size: .; V gene: TRBV6-5; J gene: TRBJ2-1; D gene: .; CDR3 DNA: TGTGCCAGCAGTTGGGGACTCTACAATGAGCAGTTCTTC; CDR3 protein: CASSWGLYNEQFF
clone size: .; V gene: TRBV6-1; J gene: TRBJ2-7; D gene: TRBD2; CDR3 DNA: TGTGCCAGCAGCCTCCCTAGCGGGAGGTCCTACGAGCAGTACTTC; CDR3 protein: CASSLPSGRSYEQYF
clone size: few; V gene: TRBV6-6; J gene: TRBJ1-1; D gene: TRBD1; CDR3 DNA: TGTGCCAGCAGTTCGACAGGGGGGATGAACACTGAAGCTTTCTTT; CDR3 protein: CASSSTGGMNTEAFF
clone size: .; V gene: TRBV11-2; J gene: TRBJ2-1; D gene: TRBD1; CDR3 DNA: TGTGCCAGCAGCTTAGAGGGACAGGGGGGATACAATGAGCAGTTCTTC; CDR3 protein: CASSLEGQGGYNEQFF
clone size: .; V gene: TRBV30; J gene: TRBJ2-5; D gene: .; CDR3 DNA: TGTGCCTGGCCTCAACTTCTTTCTTTACTCCAGATTCCTCGGAGCCTTGAACATGCTAAAGTACACTGG; CDR3 protein: CAWPQLLSLLQIPRSLEHAKVHW
clone size: .; V gene: TRBV6-8; J gene: TRBJ2-2; D gene: .; CDR3 DNA: TGTGCCAGCCACTCGGGCCGGGAGCTGTTTTTT; CDR3 protein: CASHSGRELFF
clone size: .; V gene: TRBV6-8; J gene: TRBJ2-1; D gene: .; CDR3 DNA: TGTGCCAGCAAAACGGCTCTAAAAAACAATGAGCAGTTCTTC; CDR3 protein: CASKTALKNNEQFF